This T cell receptor beta chain was captured in a study of T cells in severe cutaneous drug reactions. Study-level background: Blister fluid/cells and PBMC came from acute- or recovery-stage patients.

Sequenced patients had Stevens-Johnson syndrome or toxic epidermal necrolysis caused by carbamazepine. Four or five Han Chinese and about six European CBZ-SJS/TEN patients gave blood repertoires. In the case of this clonotype: Antigen: not known.

Overall study findings and caveats: Tolerant-control and healthy-donor PBMC lacked or rarely had the public CDR3 found in blisters.

Libraries were made by iRepertoire multiplex PCR with TCR subtype-specific primers for bulk and single-cell sequencing. TCRdb re-called the multiplex PCR reads; one entry per CDR3 protein, DNA not given. Here the sample table reports 21,000 or so distinct CDR3 sequences. The sequence derives from a human donor with toxic epidermal necrolysis, a severe cutaneous drug reaction. The source material was PBMCs.

The CDR3 protein is CASSLGRGLVTDTQYF. This chain links TRBV13 with TRBJ2-3; there is no DNA to check the TCRdb D call of TRBD1. The germline V gene encodes CDR1 PRHDT and CDR2 FYEKMQ (reference sequence). The CDR3 has 16 residues.